A selection of T cell receptor beta chains follows, all from one sample in a study of T cell responses to AZD1222 COVID-19 vaccine. TCRdb's table, derived via immunoSEQ multiplex PCR, lists solely in-frame clones and lacks some. The sample includes around 160,000 clones, around 88% of them seen just once. This specimen consisted of peripheral blood, obtained on day 0 of AZD1222 vaccination. The receptors here all came from an adult in good health. Each CDR3 is given with its conserved first and last residue. The order of the fields is CDR3 protein, CDR3 DNA, V gene, J gene, CDR3 length, D gene, clone size. The D gene is left open where the match is weak. Size is stated for part of the rows, as once, few or many counts, or as a class when the clone is expanded.

CASSPGDREGSDTQYF	TGTGCCAGCAGCCCAGGGGACAGGGAGGGTTCAGATACGCAGTATTTT	TRBV4-2	TRBJ2-3	16	TRBD1	-
CAWSTGFNSPLHF	TGTGCCTGGAGTACTGGCTTCAATTCACCCCTCCACTTT	TRBV30	TRBJ1-6	13	-	-
CASLEPGSTEAFF	TGTGCCAGTTTAGAACCCGGCAGCACTGAAGCTTTCTTT	TRBV2	TRBJ1-1	13	-	-
CASTSSGIWKEEKLFF	TGTGCCAGCACTTCTTCGGGTATTTGGAAAGAAGAAAAACTGTTTTTT	TRBV28	TRBJ1-4	16	-	-
CASSLTGMHGYTF	TGTGCCAGCAGTCTAACAGGGATGCATGGCTACACCTTC	TRBV6-5	TRBJ1-2	13	-	-
CAISPLLTGMNYGYTF	TGTGCCATCAGTCCCCTCCTGACAGGGATGAATTATGGCTACACCTTC	TRBV10-3	TRBJ1-2	16	TRBD1	-
CASSPSGGGRNEQFF	TGCGCCAGCAGTCCTAGCGGGGGGGGAAGAAATGAGCAGTTCTTC	TRBV10-2	TRBJ2-1	15	TRBD2	-
CASSLGQGARDYGYTF	TGTGCCAGCAGTTTAGGACAGGGGGCGAGGGACTATGGCTACACCTTC	TRBV28	TRBJ1-2	16	TRBD1	-
CASSLSPGATNEKLFF	TGTGCCAGCAGCTTGTCACCGGGGGCGACTAATGAAAAACTGTTTTTT	TRBV5-6	TRBJ1-4	16	-	few
CAIQTGADGYTF	TGTGCCATTCAAACAGGGGCGGATGGCTACACCTTC	TRBV6-5	TRBJ1-2	12	TRBD1	-
CASSSSGQVYGAQHF	TGTGCCAGCAGTTCGTCGGGACAGGTATATGGGGCCCAGCATTTT	TRBV6-5	TRBJ1-5	15	TRBD1	-
CASSSLRDRGANYGYTF	TGTGCCAGCAGCTCCCTTAGAGACCGGGGCGCGAACTATGGCTACACCTTC	TRBV7-9	TRBJ1-2	17	-	-
CASSLWTPPEAFF	TGTGCCAGCAGTTTATGGACTCCTCCTGAAGCTTTCTTT	TRBV12-3/TRBV12-4	TRBJ1-1	13	-	-
CASRMTGGGTGELFF	TGTGCCAGCAGAATGACAGGGGGAGGCACCGGGGAGCTGTTTTTT	TRBV6-5	TRBJ2-2	15	TRBD1	-
CASSLAVGATNEKLFF	TGTGCCAGCAGCTTGGCGGTGGGGGCAACTAATGAAAAACTGTTTTTT	TRBV5-5	TRBJ1-4	16	-	-
CASSLDSRSSYEQYF	TGTGCCAGCAGCTTAGACAGCAGGTCGTCCTACGAGCAGTACTTC	TRBV7-9	TRBJ2-7	15	-	-
CASSPGQGPGNTIYF	TGTGCCAGCTCACCAGGGCAGGGACCGGGAAACACCATATATTTT	TRBV18	TRBJ1-3	15	-	once
CASSLEAGYNQPQHF	TGTGCCAGCAGCTTGGAGGCAGGATACAATCAGCCCCAGCATTTT	TRBV5-8	TRBJ1-5	15	-	-
CASSYEGGGNSPLHF	TGTGCCAGCAGTTACGAGGGTGGGGGTAATTCACCCCTCCACTTT	TRBV6-5	TRBJ1-6	15	-	-
CASSLGWGANYGYTF	TGCGCCAGCAGCTTGGGCTGGGGAGCTAACTATGGCTACACCTTC	TRBV5-1	TRBJ1-2	15	-	-
CASSIEGNSNQPQHF	TGTGCCAGCAGTATCGAGGGAAATAGCAATCAGCCCCAGCATTTT	TRBV4-2	TRBJ1-5	15	-	-
CASSRVPGTGASGDQPQHF	TGTGCCAGTAGCCGAGTACCCGGGACAGGGGCCTCCGGGGATCAGCCCCAGCATTTT	TRBV19	TRBJ1-5	19	TRBD1	-
CASSQDQTNTEAFF	TGTGCCAGCAGCCAAGATCAGACTAACACTGAAGCTTTCTTT	TRBV3-1/TRBV3-2	TRBJ1-1	14	-	-
CASSPPGRVDTIYF	TGTGCCAGCTCACCACCGGGCAGGGTTGACACCATATATTTT	TRBV18	TRBJ1-3	14	-	once
CASSKEPGRTPTGQYF	TGTGCCAGCAGCAAAGAACCAGGGCGGACCCCTACGGGGCAGTACTTC	TRBV21-1	TRBJ2-7	16	-	-
CASSFGSGQPQHF	TGTGCCAGCAGCTTTGGGTCGGGGCAGCCCCAGCATTTT	TRBV7-9	TRBJ1-5	13	-	-
CASSPVAGELFF	TGCGCCAGCAGCCCGGTGGCCGGGGAGCTGTTTTTT	TRBV4-1	TRBJ2-2	12	-	-
CASSEGGGWRDTQYF	TGTGCCAGCAGTGAAGGGGGGGGCTGGAGAGATACGCAGTATTTT	TRBV2	TRBJ2-3	15	-	-
CASSPSTGLVYEQYF	TGTGCCAGCAGCCCATCTACGGGACTAGTCTACGAGCAGTACTTC	TRBV3-1/TRBV3-2	TRBJ2-7	15	TRBD2	-
CASSFSPGLETQYF	TGTGCCAGCAGCTTCTCCCCGGGCCTAGAGACCCAGTACTTC	TRBV11-2	TRBJ2-5	14	-	once
CASRLEGGYNSPLHF	TGCGCCAGCAGATTAGAGGGGGGATACAATTCACCCCTCCACTTT	TRBV5-1	TRBJ1-6	15	-	-
CASSLTVGTEAFF	TGTGCCAGCAGTTTAACCGTAGGCACTGAAGCTTTCTTT	TRBV6-6	TRBJ1-1	13	-	-
CASSFGHQGNEQFF	TGCGCCAGCAGCTTCGGACACCAAGGGAATGAGCAGTTCTTC	TRBV5-1	TRBJ2-1	14	-	-
CASGPSGAAGELFF	TGTGCCAGCGGACCTAGCGGGGCCGCCGGGGAGCTGTTTTTT	TRBV7-3	TRBJ2-2	14	TRBD2	-
CASSMRGNPTQETQYF	TGTGCCAGTAGTATGAGGGGGAATCCCACACAAGAGACCCAGTACTTC	TRBV19	TRBJ2-5	16	-	-
CASSRTELGLAGLQGTGELFF	TGCGCCAGCAGTCGGACTGAACTGGGACTAGCGGGGCTTCAGGGCACCGGGGAGCTGTTTTTT	TRBV23-1	TRBJ2-2	21	TRBD2	few
CASRLNYGGGVGQYF	TGTGCCAGCAGATTGAACTACGGAGGGGGCGTGGGGCAGTACTTC	TRBV28	TRBJ2-7	15	-	-
CASSVGRGQPQHF	TGTGCCAGCAGCGTAGGAAGAGGTCAGCCCCAGCATTTT	TRBV9	TRBJ1-5	13	-	-
CATSDPTGSYGYTF	TGTGCCACCAGTGATCCCACAGGGTCCTATGGCTACACCTTC	TRBV24-1	TRBJ1-2	14	-	-
CASSSGSNQPQHF	TGTGCCAGTAGTTCGGGGAGCAATCAGCCCCAGCATTTT	TRBV19	TRBJ1-5	13	-	-
CASSLEDYGYTF	TGTGCCAGCAGCTTGGAGGATTATGGCTACACCTTC	TRBV5-4	TRBJ1-2	12	-	-
CASSVKGAAEAFF	TGTGCCAGCAGTGTAAAGGGGGCCGCTGAAGCTTTCTTT	TRBV2	TRBJ1-1	13	TRBD1	-
CASSEGLNTGELFF	TGTGCCAGCAGTGAGGGCCTTAACACCGGGGAGCTGTTTTTT	TRBV6-4	TRBJ2-2	14	-	-
CASSPGQGATYEQYF	TGTGCCAGCAGCCCGGGACAGGGGGCGACCTACGAGCAGTACTTC	TRBV7-9	TRBJ2-7	15	TRBD1	-
CASSWTGTGNEKLFF	TGTGCCAGCAGTTGGACCGGGACAGGAAATGAAAAACTGTTTTTT	TRBV6-6	TRBJ1-4	15	TRBD1	-